The 10 T cell receptor beta chains in this list originate from one sample, sequenced in a study of blood T cell repertoires in COVID-19. Produced via immunoSEQ multiplex PCR; TCRdb's table is partial and in-frame only. The data show over 300,000 clones, with around 89% seen just once and under 8% held by the top ten. Sample: peripheral blood. The receptors shown here come from a man between 18 and 29 years old who had recovered from COVID-19.

The chain recombines TRBV29-1 with TRBJ2-7; TRBD1 matches 9 bases. Germline V lookup: CDR1 SQVTM, CDR2 ANQGSEA. The length of the CDR3 is 14 residues. J gave up 4 bases and V 6 bases, and 10 bases lay outside the gene matches. The CDR3 spells CSVWGQGRSYEQYF. The CDR3 DNA reads as TGCAGCGTGTGGGGACAGGGACGAAGTTACGAGCAGTACTTC.

The genes are TRBV11-1 and TRBJ2-1; the D gene is possibly TRBD1 (5 bases). CDR1 is SGHAT and CDR2 is FQDESV in the germline V gene (reference sequence). V was clipped by 3 bases and J by 5 bases, with 11 bases between them. This CDR3 has 14 amino acids. CDR3 coding DNA: TGTGCCAGCAGCTTGGGGCCAACTAACAATGAGCAGTTCTTC. Its protein is CASSLGPTNNEQFF.

CDR3 in amino acids: CSVRGAGESAGSYEQYF. The CDR3 DNA reads TGCAGCGTGCGGGGCGCGGGGGAGTCAGCCGGTTCCTACGAGCAGTACTTC. The chain combines TRBV29-1 with TRBJ2-7; 7 bases map to TRBD2. Germline trimming cut 6 bases from V and 1 base from J; bases unmatched to any gene: 18. The length of the CDR3 is 17 residues. Germline lookup yields CDR1 SQVTM and CDR2 ANQGSEA.

The chain joins TRBV25-1 to TRBJ1-1, with 7 bases that match TRBD1. Losses at the gene ends were 6 bases for V and 4 bases for J; bases not matched to a gene: 5. CDR1 and CDR2 (germline): MGHDK, SYGVNS. The length of the CDR3 is 13 residues. CDR3 DNA: TGTGCCAGCAGGCGATCAGGGGGCACTGAAGCTTTCTTT. It is translated as CASRRSGGTEAFF. The entire variable domain, with the rest obtained from reference TRBV25-1 and TRBJ1-1, is as follows: EADIYQTPRYLVIGTGKKITLECSQTMGHDKMYWYQQDPGMELHLIHYSYGVNSTEKGDLSSESTVSRIRTEHFPLTLESARPSHTSQYLCASRRSGGTEAFFGQGTRLTVV.

This clone has just one count. The gene calls are TRBV11-2 and TRBJ2-7, with D possibly being TRBD1 (5 bases). V was shortened by 2 bases and J by 0 bases, with 20 bases between the two germline ends. The length of the CDR3 is 18 residues. Per the germline V gene, CDR1 is SGHAT and CDR2 is FQNNGV. CDR3 DNA sequence: TGTGCCAGCAGCTTACAGAGTTTAGGACACCCGAGCTCCTACGAGCAGTACTTC. This translates into CASSLQSLGHPSSYEQYF.

This sequence joins TRBV6-5 and TRBJ1-6; no clear D gene. The V gene lost 3 bases and the J gene lost 5 bases, with 5 bases spanning the gap. Per germline, CDR1 MNHEY and CDR2 SVGAGI. The CDR3 contains 13 residues. The CDR3 loop is CASSYTNNSPLHF. CDR3 nucleotides: TGTGCCAGCAGTTATACAAATAATTCACCCCTCCACTTT.

The chain employs TRBV5-6 and TRBJ1-2; 10 bases are shared with TRBD1. The length of the CDR3 is 13 residues. V lost 4 bases to trimming and J lost 12 bases; unmatched junction nucleotides: 9. From germline, CDR1 is SGHDT and CDR2 YYEEEE. The chain's CDR3 is CASSQKDRGVNTF. In DNA, the CDR3 is TGTGCCAGCAGCCAAAAGGACAGGGGGGTAAACACCTTC.

This chain joins TRBV7-6 and TRBJ2-5, with 9 bases identical to TRBD2. Germline trimming cut 5 bases from V and 5 bases from J; bases unmatched to any gene: 12. Looked up from germline, CDR1 is SGHVS and CDR2 is FNYEAQ. The CDR3 loop spans 16 amino acids. The CDR3 DNA reads as TGTGCCAGCAGCCGTGCTAGCGGGGATGGTTCGGAGACCCAGTACTTC. Translation: CASSRASGDGSETQYF.

The chain employs TRBV11-1 and TRBJ1-5; D is possibly TRBD1 (5 bases). This CDR3 comprises 13 residues. The germline CDR1 and CDR2 sequences are SGHAT and FQDESV (reference sequence). Trimming cost V 5 bases and J 4 bases, with 9 bases left between them. The CDR3 DNA reads TGTGCCAGCAGCCTGACAGAGAATCAGCCCCAGCATTTT. Protein sequence: CASSLTENQPQHF.

The chain employs TRBV5-1 and TRBJ2-2; the D gene is possibly TRBD2 (5 bases). The CDR3 loop spans 14 amino acids. The germline V and J ends were trimmed by 6 bases and 6 bases, with 15 bases remaining between them. Germline V gives CDR1 SGHRS, CDR2 YFSETQ. The CDR3 region has the DNA TGCGCCAGCAACATGGGAGAGGTCCCCGGGGAGCTGTTTTTT. Protein: CASNMGEVPGELFF.